This note documents a single TCR beta chain sequence. Its antigen is unidentified. The conserved phenylalanine or tryptophan is not found at the CDR3 terminus, so this likely reflects a read error. V was shortened by 0 bases and J by 2 bases, with 8 bases between the two germline ends. The CDR3 runs 13 residues. Germline-derived CDR1 and CDR2 are GTSNPN and SVGIG (reference sequence). The sample belongs to a study of T cell clonotyping in hematopoietic cell transplantation. Study observations and caveats: Pathologically expanded recipient clonotypes increased progressively from day 30 to day 180 as diversity fell. Higher Inverse Simpson Index values in graft donor and pretransplant recipient predicted broader posttransplant TCR diversity.

Sample time point: recipient sample about 28 days before transplant, after cytoreduction. Sequencing was performed with immunoSEQ multiplex PCR; in TCRdb, only in-frame clones are kept and a portion is missing. The table lists about 5,100 clones, around 30% of them singletons. This material consisted of peripheral blood mononuclear cells, taken before stem cell transplant. The TCR sequence derives from a man aged 50-59 years with myelofibrosis. Some clones in this sample may be carry-over from other donors' samples. The genes are TRBV30 and TRBJ2-7, with D uncertain. CDR3: CAWSVSSTYEQYL. The CDR3 DNA sequence: TGTGCCTGGAGTGTTTCCAGCACCTACGAGCAGTACCTC.